The 22 T cell receptor beta chains below come from one sample, sequenced in a study of cytomegalovirus exposure and HLA in healthy donors. Vbeta (60) and Jbeta (13) primers were used in the PCR. TCRdb's table, derived via immunoSEQ multiplex PCR, lists solely in-frame clones and lacks some. The table shows under 250,000 clones, with 65% to 90% occurring only once. The specimen sequenced was PBMCs. The receptors here all came from a woman in her fifties or sixties in good health and CMV-seronegative.

This sequence joins TRBV27 and TRBJ2-4; D is unresolved. V dropped 6 bases and J dropped 0 bases, with 6 bases sitting between them. Germline V gene sequence: CDR1 MNHEY, CDR2 SMNVEV (reference sequence). The CDR3 is 13 amino acids. The DNA of the CDR3 is TGTGCCAGCAGATATTTAGCCAAAAACATTCAGTACTTC. Translated: CASRYLAKNIQYF.

The chain has TRBV5-1 and TRBJ2-3; 11 nucleotides agree with TRBD2. Germline CDR1 SGHRS, CDR2 YFSETQ. After removal of 4 bases from V and 0 bases from J, the junction contained 4 bases not matched to a gene. The CDR3 covers 16 residues. The DNA for the CDR3 is TGCGCCAGCAGCATTGGGACTAGCGGAAGCACAGATACGCAGTATTTT. Translated: CASSIGTSGSTDTQYF. Full variable domain (missing parts from reference TRBV5-1 and TRBJ2-3): KAGVTQTPRYLIKTRGQQVTLSCSPISGHRSVSWYQQTPGQGLQFLFEYFSETQRNKGNFPGRFSGRQFSNSRSEMNVSTLELGDSALYLCASSIGTSGSTDTQYFGPGTRLTVL.

V usage is TRBV6-4 and J usage is TRBJ1-2; 9 bases map to TRBD1. Losses at the gene ends were 5 bases for V and 8 bases for J; bases not matched to a gene: 6. The germline V gene encodes CDR1 MRHNA and CDR2 SNTAGT. This CDR3 spans 13 amino acids. In nucleotides, the CDR3 is TGTGCCAGCAGTACCGGGACAGGGCGCGGCTACACCTTC. It encodes CASSTGTGRGYTF.

The rearrangement joins TRBV7-8 to TRBJ2-1; D call uncertain. CDR1 is SGHVS and CDR2 is FQNEAQ in the germline V gene. CDR3 length equals 16 residues. V was pared by 0 bases and J by 2 bases, with 11 bases between. CDR3 DNA sequence: TGTGCCAGCAGCTTAGCCAGATATGGCACCTACAATGAGCAGTTCTTC. Protein product: CASSLARYGTYNEQFF.

CDR3 DNA sequence: TGTGCCAGCAGTTTATGGGGGATTAGCGGGTCCAACTACGAGCAGTACTTC. Its protein product is CASSLWGISGSNYEQYF. V gene TRBV28 combines with J gene TRBJ2-5; 7 bases agree with TRBD2. The J call is in doubt because the DNA end fits TRBJ2-7 better. Germline loops: CDR1 MDHEN, CDR2 SYDVKM. The CDR3 runs to 17 residues.

This sequence joins TRBV6-5 and TRBJ2-5; a weak D match, TRBD1 (6 bases). The germline V and J ends were trimmed by 4 bases and 1 base, with 16 bases remaining between them. The length of the CDR3 is 16 residues. CDR1 MNHEY and CDR2 SVGAGI come from the germline V gene. The CDR3 is CASSSGWVGGQETQYF. The CDR3, as DNA: TGTGCCAGCAGTTCCGGGTGGGTAGGGGGCCAAGAGACCCAGTACTTC.

This clone was observed once. This chain joins TRBV7-9 and TRBJ1-4; the D gene is possibly TRBD1 (5 bases). Trimming took off 3 bases at V and 8 bases at J, with 22 bases between the two ends. The germline V gene has CDR1 SEHNR and CDR2 FQNEAQ (reference sequence). The CDR3 runs 17 residues. DNA of the CDR3: TGTGCCAGCAGCTTTACCCAGAGCAGGGCAGGTCGAGAAAAACTGTTTTTT. Translating it yields CASSFTQSRAGREKLFF. Filled out from reference TRBV7-9 and TRBJ1-4, the complete variable domain reads DTGVSQNPRHKITKRGQNVTFRCDPISEHNRLYWYRQTLGQGPEFLTYFQNEAQLEKSRLLSDRFSAERPKGSFSTLEIQRTEQGDSAMYLCASSFTQSRAGREKLFFGSGTQLSVL.

This chain joins TRBV5-1 and TRBJ2-3; weak D call: TRBD1 (6 bases). The germline V gene has CDR1 SGHRS and CDR2 YFSETQ. There are 14 residues in the CDR3. The V and J ends lost 5 bases and 4 bases respectively, with 14 bases between them. CDR3 sequence: CASSKGVLADTQYF. In DNA, the CDR3 is TGCGCCAGCAGTAAGGGGGTCCTCGCAGATACGCAGTATTTT.

The V gene is TRBV18, the J gene TRBJ2-3; D is unresolved. Trimming left V 4 bases short and J 2 bases short, with 7 bases between. This CDR3 spans 13 amino acids. Looked up from germline, CDR1 is KGHSH and CDR2 is LQKENI. The CDR3 spells CASSLEFTDTQYF. The CDR3 bases are TGTGCCAGCTCACTGGAGTTCACAGATACGCAGTATTTT.

CDR3 nucleotides: TGCAGCGTTACAGGTATGAACACTGAAGCTTTCTTT. Residues: CSVTGMNTEAFF. The genes are TRBV29-1 and TRBJ1-1; D is possibly TRBD1 (5 bases). CDR3 length: 12 residues. Germline lookup yields CDR1 SQVTM and CDR2 ANQGSEA. The V and J ends lost 5 bases and 0 bases respectively, with 7 bases between them.

This clone was seen a handful of times. CDR3 in DNA: TGTGCCAGCTCACCAGTCCTCCTCGACAGAGCTAATGAAAAACTGTTTTTT. It specifies CASSPVLLDRANEKLFF. This chain joins TRBV18 and TRBJ1-4, with TRBD1 as a possible D gene (5 bases). With 2 bases removed from V and 3 bases from J, the gap between germline ends came to 16 bases. CDR3 length equals 17 residues. Germline V lookup: CDR1 KGHSH, CDR2 LQKENI.

The J gene is TRBJ2-5, the V gene TRBV25-1; 9 bases align to TRBD1. J was trimmed by 5 bases and V by 2 bases; bases with no gene match: 6. This CDR3 region has 15 residues. Germline V gives CDR1 MGHDK, CDR2 SYGVNS. The CDR3 region is CASSEGTGIDETQYF. CDR3 bases: TGTGCCAGCAGTGAAGGGACAGGGATTGACGAGACCCAGTACTTC.

The V and J genes are TRBV6-1 and TRBJ1-1; 7 nucleotides agree with TRBD1. V gave up 2 bases and J gave up 0 bases; unmatched junction bases: 9. Looked up from germline, CDR1 is MNHNS and CDR2 is SASEGT. The CDR3 extends over 17 amino acids. The CDR3: CASSENDRARLNTEAFF. As DNA, the CDR3 is TGTGCCAGCAGTGAAAACGACAGGGCCCGATTGAACACTGAAGCTTTCTTT.

The chain employs TRBV5-6 and TRBJ2-5; 9 nucleotides agree with TRBD1. V shed 4 bases and J 4 bases; nucleotides not matched to a gene: 2. CDR3 size: 13 residues. Germline V gives CDR1 SGHDT, CDR2 YYEEEE. The CDR3 sequence is CASSQDRGETQYF. CDR3 bases: TGTGCCAGCAGCCAGGACAGGGGAGAGACCCAGTACTTC. Full variable domain (rest looked up from reference TRBV5-6 and TRBJ2-5): DAGVTQSPTHLIKTRGQQVTLRCSPKSGHDTVSWYQQALGQGPQFIFQYYEEEERQRGNFPDRFSGHQFPNYSSELNVNALLLGDSALYLCASSQDRGETQYFGPGTRLLVL.

This clone was recorded once. The chain uses TRBV7-8 and TRBJ1-2; D gene unclear. This CDR3 contains 17 residues. V gave up 1 base and J gave up 5 bases, with 20 bases separating them. Germline V gives CDR1 SGHVS, CDR2 FQNEAQ. The CDR3 is CASSLGRMEGPGYGYTF. The CDR3 DNA follows: TGTGCCAGCAGCTTAGGGAGGATGGAGGGCCCGGGGTATGGCTACACCTTC.

The chain links TRBV28 to TRBJ1-5, with D maybe TRBD1 (5 bases). Germline assignment: CDR1 MDHEN and CDR2 SYDVKM. V was trimmed by 5 bases and J by 3 bases, leaving 11 bases between them. This CDR3 region has 14 residues. In DNA form, the CDR3 reads TGTGCCAGCAGTGAAGGCAGGGCCAATCAGCCCCAGCATTTT. Protein product: CASSEGRANQPQHF.

This sequence joins TRBV19 and TRBJ2-1; 10 bases align to TRBD1. Germline assignment: CDR1 LNHDA and CDR2 SQIVND (reference sequence). Unmatched junction bases numbered 11, after V lost 6 bases and J lost 6 bases. This CDR3 comprises 16 residues. The CDR3 DNA reads TGTGCCAGTAGCCCCGAGGACAGGGGGGGTCGCAATGAGCAGTTCTTC. Translated: CASSPEDRGGRNEQFF.

This chain connects TRBV4-3 to TRBJ1-1; 9 bases align to TRBD1. The CDR3 has 15 residues. With V trimmed by 1 base and J by 3 bases, 3 bases remained unmatched. CDR1 and CDR2 (germline): LGHNA, YSLEER. This CDR3 is CASSQVQGAYTEAFF. The CDR3 nucleotides read TGCGCCAGCAGCCAAGTACAGGGGGCATACACTGAAGCTTTCTTT.

V gene TRBV5-4 combines with J gene TRBJ2-1, with 11 bases aligning to TRBD2. Germline V gene data show CDR1 as SGHNT and CDR2 as YYREEE (reference sequence). Trimming took 4 bases from V and 3 from J; bases not matched to a gene: 9. The CDR3 is 17 residues long. CDR3 region: CASSAGGLAEVYNEQFF. The CDR3 DNA follows: TGTGCCAGCAGCGCCGGGGGACTAGCGGAGGTCTACAATGAGCAGTTCTTC.

As for this clone: The same CDR3 can be traced to other DNA sequences in this sample. This chain joins TRBV28 and TRBJ1-5; D not certain. Germline-derived CDR1 and CDR2 are MDHEN and SYDVKM. V dropped 2 bases and J dropped 9 bases, with 5 bases sitting between them. The CDR3 consists of 11 residues. CDR3 nucleotide sequence: TGTGCCAGCAGTTTAGGCTCGCCCCAGCATTTT. Its protein is CASSLGSPQHF. The complete variable domain, with remaining parts taken from reference TRBV28 and TRBJ1-5, reads DVKVTQSSRYLVKRTGEKVFLECVQDMDHENMFWYRQDPGLGLRLIYFSYDVKMKEKGDIPEGYSVSREKKERFSLILESASTNQTSMYLCASSLGSPQHFGDGTRLSIL.

V and J are TRBV6-1 and TRBJ2-7, with 12 bases fitting TRBD2. The CDR3 contains 17 residues. Germline lookup yields CDR1 MNHNS and CDR2 SASEGT. V shed 1 base and J 0 bases; nucleotides not matched to a gene: 4. The CDR3 DNA reads TGTGCCAGCAGTGAAGGACTAGCGGGAGCCAGCTCCTACGAGCAGTACTTC. The encoded protein is CASSEGLAGASSYEQYF.

CDR3 coding DNA: TGCGCCAGCAGCTTGCAAAGCAATAATGAAAAACTGTTTTTT. Protein sequence: CASSLQSNNEKLFF. The chain combines TRBV5-1 with TRBJ1-4; D unresolved. The germline CDR1 and CDR2 sequences are SGHRS and YFSETQ. Trimming removed 1 base from V and 4 bases from J, with 8 bases in between. This CDR3 has 14 residues.